The 24 T cell receptor beta chains in this list originate from one sample, sequenced in a study of cytomegalovirus exposure and HLA in healthy donors. PCR employed 60 Vbeta and 13 Jbeta primers. The repertoire was sequenced with immunoSEQ multiplex PCR; TCRdb's copy has only in-frame clones and lacks some. The data hold roughly 63,000 clones, with over 60% observed a single time. What was sequenced was PBMCs. These receptor sequences come from a man aged 45 to 65 in good health and CMV-seropositive.

This chain links TRBV6-5 with TRBJ1-2; the match to TRBD1 covers 8 bases. Germline CDR1 MNHEY, CDR2 SVGAGI. Germline trimming cut 7 bases from V and 8 bases from J; bases unmatched to any gene: 15. The CDR3 contains 15 residues. The CDR3 bases are TGTGCCAGCACCCCTGATGGGCAGGGGGCGCGGGGCTACACCTTC. Translation: CASTPDGQGARGYTF.

The V call is TRBV27, the J call TRBJ2-1; D call uncertain. Germline values: CDR1 MNHEY, CDR2 SMNVEV (reference sequence). The CDR3 consists of 15 residues. V was pared by 2 bases and J by 3 bases, with 11 bases between. The CDR3 DNA reads as TGTGCCAGCAGTTTAACCGCCACCGGCTACAATGAGCAGTTCTTC. Its protein product is CASSLTATGYNEQFF.

The chain combines TRBV27 with TRBJ1-6, with D hard to call. In germline, CDR1 is MNHEY, CDR2 SMNVEV (reference sequence). The V end was cut by 4 bases, the J end by 7 bases, with 11 bases between. The CDR3 is 14 residues long. The CDR3 is CASSYGPSNSPLHF. The CDR3 DNA is TGTGCCAGCAGTTACGGTCCTTCAAATTCACCCCTCCACTTT.

V gene TRBV7-9 combines with J gene TRBJ2-3; 7 positions match TRBD2. This CDR3 comprises 13 residues. The V gene's germline CDR1 is SEHNR and CDR2 FQNEAQ (reference sequence). With 5 bases clipped from V and 5 bases from J, the junction kept 4 bases outside the gene matches. CDR3 region: CASSPRGKDTQYF. DNA of the CDR3: TGTGCCAGCAGCCCGCGGGGGAAAGATACGCAGTATTTT.

This sequence joins TRBV9 and TRBJ2-5; 13 positions agree with TRBD2. Germline CDR1 SGDLS, CDR2 YYNGEE. The length of the CDR3 is 16 residues. Trimming took 3 bases from V and 5 from J; bases not matched to a gene: 7. Written as DNA, the CDR3 is TGTGCCAGCAGCGCCACTAGCGGGAGGGCAGGGGAGACCCAGTACTTC. It is translated as CASSATSGRAGETQYF.

The chain links TRBV15 to TRBJ2-1; 7 bases map to TRBD1. Trimming removed 5 bases from V and 9 bases from J; junction bases left unmatched: 7. Germline V gene data show CDR1 as LNHNV and CDR2 as YYDKDF (reference sequence). The CDR3 is made up of 13 amino acids. CDR3 in DNA: TGTGCCACCAGCGTTAACAGGGGAGTTGAGCAGTTCTTC. Its translation: CATSVNRGVEQFF.

The rearrangement joins TRBV29-1 to TRBJ1-4; D might be TRBD1 (5 bases). Trimming shortened V by 7 bases and J by 7 bases, and 13 bases separated the two germline ends. CDR3 length equals 12 residues. The germline CDR1 and CDR2 sequences are SQVTM and ANQGSEA. In DNA form, the CDR3 reads TGCAGCGGGTCCCAGGGTAGTGAAAAACTGTTTTTT. It codes for CSGSQGSEKLFF.

The chain is built from TRBV14 and TRBJ2-4, with D perhaps matching TRBD2 (5 bases). Deletions cut 1 base from V and 9 bases from J, with 13 bases between. CDR3 length: 14 amino acids. Per germline, CDR1 SGHDN and CDR2 FVKESK. The CDR3 is CASSQGYGGGIQYF. The CDR3 DNA reads TGTGCCAGCAGCCAAGGTTACGGTGGAGGCATTCAGTACTTC.

The chain joins TRBV5-5 to TRBJ1-3; perhaps TRBD1 as D (6 bases). Trimming took 2 bases from V and 1 from J, leaving 10 bases between them. CDR1 SGHKS and CDR2 YYEKEE come from the germline V gene (reference sequence). This CDR3 region has 15 residues. CDR3 loop: CASSFTTGSGNTIYF. The CDR3 nucleotides read TGTGCCAGCAGCTTCACTACAGGGTCTGGAAACACCATATATTTT.

The gene calls are TRBV6-5 and TRBJ2-3; perhaps TRBD2 as D (6 bases). Trimming took 2 bases from V and 1 from J, leaving 10 bases between them. The CDR3 consists of 15 residues. Germline V gene sequence: CDR1 MNHEY, CDR2 SVGAGI. This CDR3 is CASSYTGGGTDTQYF. The CDR3 nucleotides read TGTGCCAGCAGTTACACGGGCGGGGGCACAGATACGCAGTATTTT.

The gene calls are TRBV5-4 and TRBJ2-7; 7 nucleotides line up with TRBD2. After removal of 4 bases from V and 5 bases from J, the junction contained 18 bases not matched to a gene. Germline values: CDR1 SGHNT, CDR2 YYREEE (reference sequence). The length of the CDR3 is 17 residues. CDR3 sequence (DNA): TGTGCCAGCAGCCCTGGCGACCGGGGGAGGGTATGGGACGAGCAGTACTTC. It specifies CASSPGDRGRVWDEQYF.

CDR3 sequence (DNA): TGTGCCAGCAGCTTAGCGCGCGCTCCACCGAATGAGCAGTTCTTC. This translates into CASSLARAPPNEQFF. The V gene is TRBV7-8, the J gene TRBJ2-1, with D hard to call. Germline CDR1 and CDR2: SGHVS and FQNEAQ. With 0 bases removed from V and 7 bases from J, the gap between germline ends came to 13 bases. This CDR3 has 15 residues.

V is TRBV28 and J is TRBJ2-2; possible D gene TRBD1, 5 bases. The CDR3 runs 17 residues. Deletions cut 6 bases from V and 2 bases from J, with 19 bases between. Germline CDR1 reads MDHEN; CDR2 reads SYDVKM. CDR3 sequence: CASSPSPGQGNTGELFF. The CDR3 DNA reads TGTGCCAGCAGCCCCTCCCCCGGGCAGGGAAACACCGGGGAGCTGTTTTTT.

This chain uses TRBV6-5 with TRBJ1-5, with 8 bases matching TRBD1. Germline V gene lookup returns CDR1 MNHEY and CDR2 SVGAGI. V was pared by 8 bases and J by 7 bases, with 10 bases of the junction left unmatched. The CDR3 is 14 residues long. DNA for the CDR3: TGTGCCAGCCGGGGACAGGAACTGGGACAGCCCCAGCATTTT. It encodes CASRGQELGQPQHF.

This clone was seen repeatedly, ten times or more. The rearrangement uses TRBV10-3 and TRBJ2-1, with 11 bases matching TRBD1. The J segment lost 4 bases and the V segment lost 5 bases, leaving 7 bases of the junction unmatched. Looked up from germline, CDR1 is ENHRY and CDR2 is SYGVKD. This CDR3 region has 16 residues. CDR3 coding DNA: TGTGCCATCAGTCTAACCGGACAGGGGGCTTACAATGAGCAGTTCTTC. As protein: CAISLTGQGAYNEQFF.

V is TRBV30 and J is TRBJ2-7, with a possible D match to TRBD2 (5 bases). The V gene lost 1 base and the J gene lost 0 bases, with 10 bases spanning the gap. Germline lookup yields CDR1 GTSNPN and CDR2 SVGIG (reference sequence). The CDR3 covers 14 residues. CDR3 residues: CAWSGGGSSYEQYF. For the CDR3, the DNA is TGTGCCTGGAGTGGTGGTGGGAGCTCCTACGAGCAGTACTTC.

The V and J genes are TRBV7-8 and TRBJ2-7, with 7 bases aligning to TRBD1. The CDR3 extends over 14 amino acids. Germline V gene data show CDR1 as SGHVS and CDR2 as FQNEAQ. After removal of 5 bases from V and 3 bases from J, the junction contained 7 bases not matched to a gene. The CDR3 coding sequence is TGTGCCAGCAGCGCCGCAGGGGGTCGCTACGAGCAGTACTTC. Encoded protein: CASSAAGGRYEQYF. Filled out from reference TRBV7-8 and TRBJ2-7, the complete variable domain reads GAGVSQSPRYKVAKRGQDVALRCDPISGHVSLFWYQQALGQGPEFLTYFQNEAQLDKSGLPSDRFFAERPEGSVSTLKIQRTQQEDSAVYLCASSAAGGRYEQYFGPGTRLTVT.

This clone was counted once. The chain uses TRBV6-5 and TRBJ2-7, with 7 bases fitting TRBD2. CDR1 is MNHEY and CDR2 is SVGAGI in the germline V gene. The junction had 4 bases not matched to a gene; V was cut back by 6 bases and J by 5 bases. This CDR3 contains 12 residues. CDR3 loop: CASSMGGDEQYF. Written as DNA, the CDR3 is TGTGCCAGCAGCATGGGGGGGGACGAGCAGTACTTC.

This clone was recorded once. The chain couples TRBV7-2 to TRBJ2-7; 7 bases map to TRBD1. J lost 9 bases, V lost 1 base, and 9 bases had no gene match. Germline values: CDR1 SGHTA, CDR2 FQGNSA. This CDR3 is built from 14 residues. Here the CDR3 DNA reads TGTGCCAGCAGCTTAGGCAGGGGGTTGAGTGTGCAGTACTTC. This translates into CASSLGRGLSVQYF.

J is TRBJ2-7 and V is TRBV5-1, with 12 bases lining up with TRBD2. The J segment lost 3 bases and the V segment lost 3 bases, leaving 1 base of the junction unmatched. The CDR3 consists of 14 residues. The germline V gene has CDR1 SGHRS and CDR2 YFSETQ. CDR3: CASSWTSGVYEQYF. The CDR3 DNA sequence: TGCGCCAGCAGCTGGACTAGCGGGGTCTACGAGCAGTACTTC.

The chain is built from TRBV7-2 and TRBJ1-1; 7 bases are a match to TRBD1. V gave up 5 bases and J gave up 7 bases; unmatched junction bases: 7. CDR3 length: 13 amino acids. Germline V gives CDR1 SGHTA, CDR2 FQGNSA. As DNA, the CDR3 is TGTGCCAGCAGCAAACAGGGGAGAGGTGAAGCTTTCTTT. Protein: CASSKQGRGEAFF.

The chain has TRBV2 and TRBJ2-1, with a possible D match to TRBD1 (6 bases). From germline, CDR1 is SNHLY and CDR2 FYNNEI. CDR3 length equals 15 residues. V lost 6 bases, J lost 7 bases, and 19 bases lay in between. The CDR3 region is CASSLGAGAGNEQFF. The CDR3 DNA follows: TGTGCCAGCAGCCTCGGGGCAGGGGCAGGGAATGAGCAGTTCTTC.

CDR3 nucleotide sequence: TGCGCCAGCAGAGGACAGGGGGCCACTGAAGCTTTCTTT. Protein sequence: CASRGQGATEAFF. V is TRBV4-3 and J is TRBJ1-1, with TRBD1 matching over 11 bases. The length of the CDR3 is 13 residues. The V and J ends lost 6 bases and 4 bases, in that order; junction bases with no gene match: 1. CDR1 is LGHNA and CDR2 is YSLEER in the germline V gene.

CDR3 protein: CASIFDRGDTEAFF. CDR3 in DNA: TGTGCCAGCATTTTTGACAGGGGGGACACTGAAGCTTTCTTT. The chain carries TRBV6-1 and TRBJ1-1; 9 bases fit TRBD1. This CDR3 contains 14 residues. The V gene end was trimmed by 7 bases and the J gene end by 3 bases; junction bases not matched to a gene: 6. The germline V gene has CDR1 MNHNS and CDR2 SASEGT.